This T cell receptor beta chain was retrieved from a study of blood T cell repertoires in COVID-19. For the study at large: Acute and convalescent COVID-19 samples came from the United States, Italy and Spain.

Original analysis: Reference gene primers were amplified, and this amplification served to estimate nucleated cell counts. TCRdb's table, derived via immunoSEQ multiplex PCR, lists solely in-frame clones and lacks some. D and trimming come from the DNA, and the V and J calls and clone size come from that table. The table has 200,000 to 250,000 clones, around 90% seen once. The sequenced material came from peripheral blood. The source of this sequence is a man younger than 35 with active or convalescent COVID-19.

The CDR3 coding sequence is TGTGCCTGGAGCGCCGGGACAGGGCTAAACGAGCAGTACTTC. This translates into CAWSAGTGLNEQYF. This chain connects TRBV30 to TRBJ2-7; 9 bases match TRBD1. Germline V lookup: CDR1 GTSNPN, CDR2 SVGIG (reference sequence). V shed 3 bases and J 5 bases; nucleotides not matched to a gene: 8. The CDR3 is 14 amino acids.